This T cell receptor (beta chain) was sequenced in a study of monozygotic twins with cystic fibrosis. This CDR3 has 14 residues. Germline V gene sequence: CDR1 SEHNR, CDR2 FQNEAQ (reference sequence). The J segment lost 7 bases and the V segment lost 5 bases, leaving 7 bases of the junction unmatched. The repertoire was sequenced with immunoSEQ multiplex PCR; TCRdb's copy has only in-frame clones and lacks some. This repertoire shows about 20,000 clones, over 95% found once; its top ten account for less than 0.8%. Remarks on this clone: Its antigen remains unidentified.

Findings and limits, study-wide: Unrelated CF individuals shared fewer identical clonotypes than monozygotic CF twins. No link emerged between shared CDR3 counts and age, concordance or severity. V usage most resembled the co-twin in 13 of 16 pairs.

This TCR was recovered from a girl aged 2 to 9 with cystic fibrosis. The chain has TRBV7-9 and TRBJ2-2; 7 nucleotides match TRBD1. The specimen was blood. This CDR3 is CASSPRQGIGELFF. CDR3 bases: TGTGCCAGCAGCCCCAGACAGGGTATCGGGGAGCTGTTTTTT.